What follows are 14 T cell receptor beta chains derived from one specimen sequenced in a study of graft-versus-host responses after intestinal transplantation. Some clones are missing from TCRdb's copy, which holds only in-frame ones; the method was immunoSEQ multiplex PCR. The sample has tens of thousands of clones, about nine tenths seen once; the top ten hold roughly 6.3%. This specimen consisted of bone marrow, obtained 700 to 850 days after intestinal transplantation. The receptor set was obtained from a human patient who received an intestinal transplant, so some T cells may come from the graft donor.

CDR3 residues: CASSSQGGGTEAFF. CDR3 nucleotide sequence: TGTGCCAGCAGCTCTCAGGGAGGCGGGACTGAAGCTTTCTTT. The chain joins TRBV2 to TRBJ1-1; D is possibly TRBD1 (5 bases). The CDR3 is 14 residues long. V lost 6 bases and J lost 5, with 16 bases in between. The germline CDR1 and CDR2 sequences are SNHLY and FYNNEI.

The chain recombines TRBV11-2 with TRBJ2-7, with 9 positions matching TRBD2. The CDR3 sequence is 14 residues long. Germline V gives CDR1 SGHAT, CDR2 FQNNGV. V lost 5 bases and J lost 0; bases outside the gene matches: 2. The DNA of the CDR3 is TGTGCCAGCAGCCTACTAGCGGGCTCCTACGAGCAGTACTTC. Translation gives CASSLLAGSYEQYF.

The CDR3, as DNA: TGTGCCAGTACAAGGGATTACTATGGCTACACCTTC. Its protein product is CASTRDYYGYTF. V usage is TRBV19 and J usage is TRBJ1-2; D not certain. Trimming stripped 7 bases from V and 3 bases from J, with 9 bases between. The CDR3 runs 12 residues. Germline values: CDR1 LNHDA, CDR2 SQIVND (reference sequence).

The CDR3 spells CASSVGYGYTF. The CDR3 DNA reads TGTGCCAGCAGCGTGGGCTATGGCTACACCTTC. The chain combines TRBV5-4 with TRBJ1-2, with no clear D. V shed 4 bases and J shed 4 bases, with 5 bases lying between them. CDR1 is SGHNT, CDR2 YYREEE, per germline (reference sequence). The CDR3 is 11 amino acids.

V gene TRBV9 combines with J gene TRBJ2-5; 7 positions match TRBD1. Per germline, CDR1 SGDLS and CDR2 YYNGEE. The CDR3 extends over 14 amino acids. V was clipped by 4 bases and J by 7 bases; unmatched bases: 10. In DNA, the CDR3 is TGTGCCAGCAGCCCGGGACAGCTCAGGGGGACCCAGTACTTC. As protein: CASSPGQLRGTQYF. The full variable domain, rest sourced from reference TRBV9 and TRBJ2-5, is DSGVTQTPKHLITATGQRVTLRCSPRSGDLSVYWYQQSLDQGLQFLIQYYNGEERAKGNILERFSAQQFPDLHSELNLSSLELGDSALYFCASSPGQLRGTQYFGPGTRLLVL.

This clone was observed a handful of times. The chain uses TRBV28 and TRBJ2-7, with a weak D call TRBD2 (6 bases). Germline CDR1 is MDHEN and CDR2 is SYDVKM. CDR3 size: 16 residues. V was cut by 6 bases and J by 2 bases, with 20 bases left in between. In nucleotides, the CDR3 is TGTGCCAGCAGCTACGTTGCGGGGAAGGGAACCTACGAGCAGTACTTC. Translated: CASSYVAGKGTYEQYF. Variable domain in full (rest from reference TRBV28 and TRBJ2-7): DVKVTQSSRYLVKRTGEKVFLECVQDMDHENMFWYRQDPGLGLRLIYFSYDVKMKEKGDIPEGYSVSREKKERFSLILESASTNQTSMYLCASSYVAGKGTYEQYFGPGTRLTVT.

The V call is TRBV6-5, the J call TRBJ2-6; D is possibly TRBD1 (6 bases). This CDR3 has 15 amino acids. CDR1 and CDR2 (germline): MNHEY, SVGAGI. Trimming shortened V by 6 bases and J by 1 base, and 10 bases separated the two germline ends. CDR3 sequence (DNA): TGTGCCAGCAGGTACCAGGGGTCTGGGGCCAACGTCCTGACTTTC. Translation gives CASRYQGSGANVLTF.

This chain uses TRBV2 with TRBJ1-1, with D maybe TRBD1 (5 bases). CDR3 size: 14 residues. Germline CDR1 reads SNHLY; CDR2 reads FYNNEI. V lost 6 bases and J 4 bases, leaving 15 bases between the germline ends. For the CDR3, the DNA is TGTGCCAGCAGAAACGAGGGGTGGAGCACTGAAGCTTTCTTT. It translates to CASRNEGWSTEAFF.

The gene calls are TRBV19 and TRBJ2-7; D possibly corresponds to TRBD2 (6 bases). Germline-derived CDR1 and CDR2 are LNHDA and SQIVND (reference sequence). V lost 1 base, J lost 2 bases, and 15 bases lay in between. There are 16 residues in the CDR3. The CDR3 DNA is TGTGCCAGTAGTATAGCTCCGGGACTCAACACCTACGAGCAGTACTTC. It codes for CASSIAPGLNTYEQYF.

The chain combines TRBV7-7 with TRBJ1-1; tentative D call: TRBD1 (6 bases). Germline V CDR1 and CDR2: SSHAT, FNYEAQ (reference sequence). Trimming stripped 5 bases from V and 1 base from J, with 8 bases between. The CDR3 has 13 residues. The CDR3 sequence is CASSLDRNTEAFF. DNA for the CDR3: TGTGCCAGCAGCCTGGACAGGAACACTGAAGCTTTCTTT.

V and J are TRBV2 and TRBJ2-2, with a tentative D call TRBD1 (5 bases). Trimming stripped 4 bases from V and 7 bases from J, with 13 bases between. From germline, CDR1 is SNHLY and CDR2 FYNNEI. The CDR3 is made up of 14 amino acids. The CDR3 protein is CASSVSQGIGELFF. As DNA, the CDR3 is TGTGCCAGCAGTGTTAGCCAGGGAATCGGGGAGCTGTTTTTT.

In nucleotides, the CDR3 is TGCAGCGTCGAGACAGGGGTAGGACAGCCCCAGCATTTT. Amino acid sequence: CSVETGVGQPQHF. The chain recombines TRBV29-1 with TRBJ1-5; 8 bases are a match to TRBD1. Germline assignment: CDR1 SQVTM and CDR2 ANQGSEA. CDR3 length: 13 residues. V lost 6 bases and J lost 7; bases outside the gene matches: 8.

The V gene is TRBV9, the J gene TRBJ1-1; no clear D. The CDR3 sequence is 15 residues long. Germline values: CDR1 SGDLS, CDR2 YYNGEE. V gave up 0 bases and J gave up 0 bases, with 9 bases separating them. CDR3 protein: CASSVDEELNTEAFF. CDR3 nucleotides: TGTGCCAGCAGCGTAGACGAAGAACTGAACACTGAAGCTTTCTTT.

This clone was seen only once. The J gene is TRBJ2-7, the V gene TRBV5-4, with 9 bases matching TRBD1. This CDR3 region has 15 residues. Germline CDR1 is SGHNT and CDR2 is YYREEE (reference sequence). The ends lost 5 bases at V and 2 bases at J; junction bases unmatched: 8. CDR3 sequence: CASRFERTGAYEQYF. Written as DNA, the CDR3 is TGTGCCAGCAGATTTGAGCGGACAGGGGCCTACGAGCAGTACTTC.